This TCR beta chain derives from a study of cytomegalovirus exposure and HLA in healthy donors. The PCR was carried out with 60 Vbeta primers and 13 Jbeta primers. Sequencing used immunoSEQ multiplex PCR; TCRdb keeps in-frame clones, though not all of them. The sample lists under 200,000 clones, roughly 74% occurring once. Per the germline V gene, CDR1 is SGHDN and CDR2 is FVKESK. The V end lost 1 base, the J end lost 1 base, and 10 bases lay between the germline ends. This CDR3 has 15 residues. V gene TRBV14 combines with J gene TRBJ2-5; D not resolved. The source of this sequence is a male donor in good health and CMV-seronegative. Sequenced: PBMCs. CDR3 region: CASSQGTVSQETQYF. DNA of the CDR3: TGTGCCAGCAGCCAAGGAACGGTCTCCCAAGAGACCCAGTACTTC.